This TCR beta chain stems from a study of blood T cell repertoires in COVID-19. At the level of the study: PBMCs, B-cell-depleted T cells, or T cells provided the cDNA or gDNA that made up the material.

The age range of participants was about 18 to 90 years, with residence in about two dozen US areas. Per the authors' pipeline: The assay estimated nucleated cells by amplifying reference gene primers. TCRdb keeps only in-frame clones here, not all; method: immunoSEQ multiplex PCR. That table gives V, J and clone size, and the DNA gave D and trimming. Seen here are 260,000 or so clones, roughly 87% observed once, and the top ten hold just over 2.5%. The CDR3 length is 14 residues. Germline values: CDR1 SGHNT, CDR2 YYREEE (reference sequence). J was trimmed by 8 bases and V by 0 bases; bases with no gene match: 5.

V is TRBV5-4 and J is TRBJ2-4; 7 bases align to TRBD1. What was sequenced was PBMCs or T cells enriched from blood (not recorded which). The clonotype originates from a woman aged 30 to 39 with acute COVID-19. DNA for the CDR3: TGTGCCAGCAGCTTGGGACAAACAGGGGACATTCAGTACTTC. Translating it yields CASSLGQTGDIQYF.